This TCR beta chain was identified during a study of neurological immune-mediated disorders. MiXCR, run by TCRdb on the 5' RACE reads, gives a single entry per CDR3 protein. The profile shows 110,000 or so distinct CDR3 sequences, roughly 3.2% of them singletons. The germline gives CDR1 DFQATT, CDR2 SNEGSKA (reference sequence). Trimming shortened V by 0 bases and J by 2 bases, and 10 bases separated the two germline ends. The CDR3 has 14 residues. Ten or more counts support this clonotype. The J gene is TRBJ1-2, the V gene TRBV20-1; D is ambiguous. Specimen: PBMCs. This receptor was identified in a woman aged 30 to 39 with multiple sclerosis. The CDR3 loop is CSAREVDANYGYTF. The CDR3 bases are TGCAGTGCTAGAGAGGTGGACGCGAACTATGGCTACACCTTC.